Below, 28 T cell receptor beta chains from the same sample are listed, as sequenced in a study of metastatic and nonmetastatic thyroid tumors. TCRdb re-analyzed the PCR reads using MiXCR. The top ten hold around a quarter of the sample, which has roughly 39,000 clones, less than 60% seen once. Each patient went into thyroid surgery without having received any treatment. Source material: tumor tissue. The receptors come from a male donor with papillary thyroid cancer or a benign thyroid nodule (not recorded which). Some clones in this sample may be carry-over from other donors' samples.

The CDR3 coding sequence is TGTGCCAGCAGCCAAGCCACAGGGGGCGCGGTATACGAGCAGTACTTC. As protein: CASSQATGGAVYEQYF. The chain is built from TRBV4-2 and TRBJ2-7; 9 bases match TRBD1. V lost 1 base and J lost 4; bases outside the gene matches: 8. The V gene's germline CDR1 is LGHNA and CDR2 YNFKEQ. This CDR3 has 16 residues.

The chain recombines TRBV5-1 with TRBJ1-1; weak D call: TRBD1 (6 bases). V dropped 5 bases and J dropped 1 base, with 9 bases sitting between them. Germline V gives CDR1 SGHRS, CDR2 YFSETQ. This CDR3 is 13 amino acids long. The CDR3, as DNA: TGCGCCAGCAGTCAGGGGAGGAACACTGAAGCTTTCTTT. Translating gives CASSQGRNTEAFF.

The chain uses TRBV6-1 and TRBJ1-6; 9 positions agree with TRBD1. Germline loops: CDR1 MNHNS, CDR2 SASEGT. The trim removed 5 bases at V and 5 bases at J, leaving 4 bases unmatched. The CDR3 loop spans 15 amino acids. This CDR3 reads CASSTQGADNSPLHF. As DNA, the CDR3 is TGTGCCAGCAGTACACAGGGGGCGGATAATTCACCCCTCCACTTT.

The CDR3 protein is CASSQDEGTNYGYTF. The DNA of the CDR3 is TGCGCCAGCAGCCAAGATGAGGGTACTAACTATGGCTACACCTTC. The chain carries TRBV4-1 and TRBJ1-2, with D uncertain. The CDR3 is made up of 15 amino acids. The V end was cut by 0 bases, the J end by 0 bases, with 8 bases between. Germline values: CDR1 MGHRA, CDR2 YSYEKL.

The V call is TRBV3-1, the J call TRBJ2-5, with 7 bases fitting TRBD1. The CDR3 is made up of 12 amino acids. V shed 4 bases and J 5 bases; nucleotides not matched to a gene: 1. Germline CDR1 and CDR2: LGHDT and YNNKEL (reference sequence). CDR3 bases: TGTGCCAGCAGCCCGACAGGGGAGACCCAGTACTTC. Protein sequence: CASSPTGETQYF.

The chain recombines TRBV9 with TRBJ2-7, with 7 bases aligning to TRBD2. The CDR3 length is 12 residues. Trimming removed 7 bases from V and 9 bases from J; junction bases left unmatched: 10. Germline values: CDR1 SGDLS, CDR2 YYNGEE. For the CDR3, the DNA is TGTGCCAGCGGGGGGGGTCCCCTCCCGCAGTACTTC. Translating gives CASGGGPLPQYF.

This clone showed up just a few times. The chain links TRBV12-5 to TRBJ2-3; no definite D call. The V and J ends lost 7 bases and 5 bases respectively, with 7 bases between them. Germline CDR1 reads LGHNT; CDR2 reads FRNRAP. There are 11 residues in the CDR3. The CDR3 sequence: CASVVRDTQYF. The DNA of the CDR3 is TGTGCTAGTGTTGTAAGAGATACGCAGTATTTT.

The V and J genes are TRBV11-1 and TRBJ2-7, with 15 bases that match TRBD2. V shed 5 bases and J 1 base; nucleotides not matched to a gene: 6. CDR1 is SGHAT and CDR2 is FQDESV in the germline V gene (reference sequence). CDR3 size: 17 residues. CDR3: CASSPGLAGGLSYEQYF. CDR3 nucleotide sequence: TGTGCCAGCAGCCCAGGACTAGCGGGAGGGCTTTCCTACGAGCAGTACTTC.

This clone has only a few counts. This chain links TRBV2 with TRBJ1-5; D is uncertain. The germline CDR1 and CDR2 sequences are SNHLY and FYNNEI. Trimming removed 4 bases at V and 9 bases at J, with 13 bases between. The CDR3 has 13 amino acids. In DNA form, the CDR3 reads TGTGCCAGCAGTGCAAGGGCCGAAGGGCCCCAGCATTTT. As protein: CASSARAEGPQHF.

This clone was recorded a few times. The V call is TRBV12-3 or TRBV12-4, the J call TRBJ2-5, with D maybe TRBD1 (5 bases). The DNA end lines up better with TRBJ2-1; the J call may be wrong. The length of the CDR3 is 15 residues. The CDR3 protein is CASSLAGFQGNEQFF. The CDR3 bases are TGTGCCAGCAGTTTAGCGGGGTTCCAGGGAAATGAGCAGTTCTTC.

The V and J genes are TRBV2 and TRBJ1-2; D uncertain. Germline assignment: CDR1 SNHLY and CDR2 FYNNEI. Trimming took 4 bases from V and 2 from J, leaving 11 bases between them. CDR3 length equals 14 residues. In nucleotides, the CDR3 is TGTGCCAGCAGTGTCGGAACCTCCAACTATGGCTACACCTTC. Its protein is CASSVGTSNYGYTF. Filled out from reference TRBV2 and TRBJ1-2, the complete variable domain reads EPEVTQTPSHQVTQMGQEVILRCVPISNHLYFYWYRQILGQKVEFLVSFYNNEISEKSEIFDDQFSVERPDGSNFTLKIRSTKLEDSAMYFCASSVGTSNYGYTFGSGTRLTVV.

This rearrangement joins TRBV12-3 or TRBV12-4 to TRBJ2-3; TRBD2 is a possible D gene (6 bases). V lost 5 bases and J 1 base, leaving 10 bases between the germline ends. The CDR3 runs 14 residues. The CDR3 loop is CASSQTRGTDTQYF. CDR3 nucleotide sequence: TGTGCCAGCAGTCAGACTAGGGGCACAGATACGCAGTATTTT.

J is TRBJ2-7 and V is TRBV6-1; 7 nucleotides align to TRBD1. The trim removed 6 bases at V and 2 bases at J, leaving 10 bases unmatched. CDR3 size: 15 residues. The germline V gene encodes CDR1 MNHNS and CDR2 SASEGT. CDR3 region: CASSLTGTEAYEQYF. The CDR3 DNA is TGTGCCAGCAGCCTAACCGGGACAGAGGCCTACGAGCAGTACTTC.

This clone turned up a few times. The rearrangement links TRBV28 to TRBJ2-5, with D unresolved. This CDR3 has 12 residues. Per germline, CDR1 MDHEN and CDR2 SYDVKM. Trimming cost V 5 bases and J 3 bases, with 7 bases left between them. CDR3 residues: CASSRTEETQYF. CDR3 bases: TGTGCCAGCAGTCGGACCGAAGAGACCCAGTACTTC.

The CDR3 DNA reads as TGTGCCAGCAGTGGATCGGGACAGTCCCTAACTAGAGGCTACACCTTC. It codes for CASSGSGQSLTRGYTF. This chain connects TRBV27 to TRBJ1-2; 7 nucleotides line up with TRBD1. The CDR3 length is 16 residues. Germline assignment: CDR1 MNHEY and CDR2 SMNVEV (reference sequence). V shed 5 bases and J 8 bases; nucleotides not matched to a gene: 17.

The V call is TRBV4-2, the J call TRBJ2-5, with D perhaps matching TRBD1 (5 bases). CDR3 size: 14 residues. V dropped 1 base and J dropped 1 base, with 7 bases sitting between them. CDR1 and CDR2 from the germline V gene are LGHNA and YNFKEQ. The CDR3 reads CASSQVQGQETQYF. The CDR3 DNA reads TGTGCCAGCAGCCAAGTGCAGGGCCAAGAGACCCAGTACTTC.

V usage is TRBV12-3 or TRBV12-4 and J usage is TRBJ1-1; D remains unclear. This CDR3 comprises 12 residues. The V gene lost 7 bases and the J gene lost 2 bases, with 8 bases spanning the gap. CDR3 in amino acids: CASTPSNTEAFF. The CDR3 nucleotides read TGTGCCAGCACCCCGAGTAACACTGAAGCTTTCTTT.

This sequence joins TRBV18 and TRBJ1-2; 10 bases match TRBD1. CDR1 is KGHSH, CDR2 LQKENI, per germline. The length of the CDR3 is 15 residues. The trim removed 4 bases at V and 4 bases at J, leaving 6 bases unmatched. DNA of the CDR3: TGTGCCAGCTCACAGCGGGACAGGGGCTCCTATGGCTACACCTTC. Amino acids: CASSQRDRGSYGYTF. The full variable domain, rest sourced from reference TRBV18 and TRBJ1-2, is NAGVMQNPRHLVRRRGQEARLRCSPMKGHSHVYWYRQLPEEGLKFMVYLQKENIIDESGMPKERFSAEFPKEGPSILRIQQVVRGDSAAYFCASSQRDRGSYGYTFGSGTRLTVV.

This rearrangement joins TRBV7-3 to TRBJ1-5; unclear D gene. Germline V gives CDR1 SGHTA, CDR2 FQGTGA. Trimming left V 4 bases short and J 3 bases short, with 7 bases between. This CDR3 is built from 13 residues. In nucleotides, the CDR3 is TGTGCCAGCAGCTATAGTATCAATCAGCCCCAGCATTTT. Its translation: CASSYSINQPQHF.

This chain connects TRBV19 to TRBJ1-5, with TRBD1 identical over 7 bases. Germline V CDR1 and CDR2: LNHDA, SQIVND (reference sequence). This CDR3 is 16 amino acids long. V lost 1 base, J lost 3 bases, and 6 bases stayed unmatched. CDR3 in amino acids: CASSIASGQNNQPQHF. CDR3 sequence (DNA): TGTGCCAGTAGTATAGCTTCGGGACAGAACAATCAGCCCCAGCATTTT.

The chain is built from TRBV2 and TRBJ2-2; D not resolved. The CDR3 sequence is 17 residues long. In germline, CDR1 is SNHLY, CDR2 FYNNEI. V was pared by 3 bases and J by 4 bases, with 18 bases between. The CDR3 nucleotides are TGTGCCAGCAGTGAGGATAGCATCTTTGTGGGCACCGGGGAGCTGTTTTTT. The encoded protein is CASSEDSIFVGTGELFF.

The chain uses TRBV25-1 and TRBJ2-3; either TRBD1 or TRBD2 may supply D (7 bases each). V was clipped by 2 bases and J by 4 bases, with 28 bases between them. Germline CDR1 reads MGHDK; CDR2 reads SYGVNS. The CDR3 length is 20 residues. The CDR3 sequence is CASSERPGGSRETRADTQYF. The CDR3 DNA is TGTGCCAGCAGTGAAAGGCCAGGGGGTTCGCGGGAGACTCGTGCAGATACGCAGTATTTT.

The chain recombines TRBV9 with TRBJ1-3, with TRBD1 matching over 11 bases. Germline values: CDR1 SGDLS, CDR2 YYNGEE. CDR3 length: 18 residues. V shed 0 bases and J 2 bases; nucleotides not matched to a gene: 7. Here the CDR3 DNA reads TGTGCCAGCAGCGTAGATACTCCGGGACAGGGGGCTGGAAACACCATATATTTT. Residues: CASSVDTPGQGAGNTIYF.

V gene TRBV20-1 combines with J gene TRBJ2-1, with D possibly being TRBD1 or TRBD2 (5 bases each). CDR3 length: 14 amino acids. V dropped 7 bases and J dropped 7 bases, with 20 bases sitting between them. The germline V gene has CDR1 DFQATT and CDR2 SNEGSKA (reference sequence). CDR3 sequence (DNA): TGCAGTGTTATCCTCGGGGACCCGTGGAATGAGCAGTTCTTC. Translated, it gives CSVILGDPWNEQFF.

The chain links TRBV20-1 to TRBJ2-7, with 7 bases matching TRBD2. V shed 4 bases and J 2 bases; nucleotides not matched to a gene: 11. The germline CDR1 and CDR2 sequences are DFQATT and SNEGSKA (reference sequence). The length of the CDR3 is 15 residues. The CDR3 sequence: CSANLGEREAYEQYF. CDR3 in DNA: TGCAGTGCTAACCTTGGGGAGCGGGAAGCCTACGAGCAGTACTTC.

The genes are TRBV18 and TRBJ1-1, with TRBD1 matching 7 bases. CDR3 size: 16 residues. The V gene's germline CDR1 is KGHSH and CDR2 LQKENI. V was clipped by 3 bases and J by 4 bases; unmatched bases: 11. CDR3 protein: CASSPLQGHLTTEAFF. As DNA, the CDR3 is TGTGCCAGCTCACCTTTACAGGGGCATCTTACCACTGAAGCTTTCTTT.

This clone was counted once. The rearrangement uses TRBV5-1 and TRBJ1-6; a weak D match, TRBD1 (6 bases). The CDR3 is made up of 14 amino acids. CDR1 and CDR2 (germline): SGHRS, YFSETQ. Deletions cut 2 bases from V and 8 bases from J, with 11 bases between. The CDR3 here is CASSFRGLDSPLHF. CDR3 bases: TGCGCCAGCAGCTTTCGGGGGCTTGATTCACCCCTCCACTTT.

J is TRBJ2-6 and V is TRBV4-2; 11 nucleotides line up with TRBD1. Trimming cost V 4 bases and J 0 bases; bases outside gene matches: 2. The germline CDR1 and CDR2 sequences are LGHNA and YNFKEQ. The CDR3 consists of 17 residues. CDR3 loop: CASSPGQGASGANVLTF. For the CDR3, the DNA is TGTGCCAGCAGCCCAGGACAGGGGGCCTCTGGGGCCAACGTCCTGACTTTC.